The present T cell receptor (beta chain) was sequenced within a study of T cells in Graves' hyperthyroidism and ophthalmopathy. This clonotype was seen more than once but under ten times. Aged 18 to 65, the patients had hyperthyroidism that was newly diagnosed and had lasted under 2 months. RNA transcripts provided the source from which TCR beta CDR3 regions were amplified. TCR CDR3 regions were first amplified by RT-PCR with HTBI primers. TCRdb reanalysed the multiplex PCR reads using MiXCR and keeps one entry per CDR3 protein. This repertoire shows hundreds of thousands of distinct CDR3 sequences, around 45% found once; its top ten account for just over 8%. Trimming stripped 0 bases from V and 3 bases from J, with 9 bases between. This CDR3 is built from 13 residues. Germline CDR1 and CDR2: DFQATT and SNEGSKA (reference sequence).

V and J are TRBV20-1 and TRBJ2-7; weak D call: TRBD1 (5 bases). Sequenced sample: peripheral blood or thyroid tissue (not recorded which). This clonotype was sampled from a woman aged 18-35 years with Graves' hyperthyroidism. CDR3 nucleotides: TGCAGTGCTAGAGACAGGGAAGGCTACGAGCAGTACTTC. It translates to CSARDREGYEQYF.